A selection of T cell receptor beta chains follows, all from one sample in a study of shared clonotypes between healthy human individuals. This table comes from immunoSEQ multiplex PCR, and its TCRdb copy is limited to in-frame clones, with some not included. The sample lists some 1,900,000 clones, approximately 94% occurring once. Specimen: naive CD8+ T cells sorted from blood. The receptor set was obtained from a man aged 18 to 29 in good health. Both conserved end residues are part of each CDR3. Each record gives: J gene, clone size, D gene, V gene, CDR3 protein, CDR3 DNA. D genes are given only for firm matches. A row's size may be missing; if present it is once, few, many or a size class.

TRBJ2-7,-,-,TRBV25-1,CASVGAYEQYF,TGTGCCAGCGTCGGAGCCTACGAGCAGTACTTC
TRBJ2-5,-,TRBD2,TRBV9,CASSSPSGGETQYF,TGTGCCAGCAGCTCACCCTCGGGGGGTGAAACCCAGTACTTC
TRBJ1-3,-,TRBD1,TRBV30,CAWTDRGLGNTIYF,TGTGCCTGGACCGACAGGGGGCTTGGAAACACCATATATTTT
TRBJ2-7,-,-,TRBV5-4,CASSSEAYEQYF,TGTGCCAGCAGCTCCGAAGCCTACGAGCAGTACTTC
TRBJ2-2,-,TRBD2,TRBV27,CASRAGLTGELFF,TGTGCCAGCAGAGCGGGGCTCACCGGGGAGCTGTTTTTT
TRBJ2-2,-,TRBD1,TRBV5-4,CASSSRDSNTGELFF,TGTGCCAGCAGCTCCCGGGACAGTAACACCGGGGAGCTGTTTTTT
TRBJ1-5,-,-,TRBV19,CASSAPQGHQPQHF,TGTGCCAGTAGTGCTCCCCAGGGCCACCAGCCCCAGCATTTT
TRBJ1-6,-,-,TRBV14,CASSQDLLPADQTLHF,TGTGCCAGCAGCCAAGATCTCTTGCCGGCGGACCAGACCCTCCACTTT
TRBJ2-5,-,-,TRBV7-8,CASSRTLTGETQYF,TGTGCCAGCAGCCGGACGCTTACTGGCGAGACCCAGTACTTC
TRBJ2-7,-,-,TRBV6-6,CASSILPREAYEQYF,TGTGCCAGCAGCATCCTTCCCAGGGAAGCCTACGAGCAGTACTTC
TRBJ2-7,few,-,TRBV9,CASSVGQGAYEQYF,TGTGCCAGCAGCGTAGGGCAGGGCGCCTACGAGCAGTACTTC
TRBJ2-1,-,-,TRBV9,CASSVAGKGYNEQFF,TGTGCCAGCAGCGTAGCGGGTAAAGGTTACAATGAGCAGTTCTTC
TRBJ2-5,-,TRBD1,TRBV7-2,CASSLPDRNFQETQYF,TGTGCCAGCAGCTTACCGGACAGGAACTTCCAAGAGACCCAGTACTTC
TRBJ2-1,-,TRBD1,TRBV6-5,CASRPGQYNEQFF,TGTGCCAGCAGGCCGGGACAGTACAATGAGCAGTTCTTC
TRBJ2-7,few,TRBD2,TRBV27,CASSFGTSGYEQYF,TGTGCCAGCAGTTTCGGGACTAGCGGCTACGAGCAGTACTTC
TRBJ2-7,-,-,TRBV29-1,CSVVWQGYEQYF,TGCAGCGTTGTATGGCAGGGTTACGAGCAGTACTTC
TRBJ2-2,once,-,TRBV27,CASSLSYEGTGELFF,TGTGCCAGCAGTTTATCGTATGAAGGTACCGGGGAGCTGTTTTTT
TRBJ1-2,-,-,TRBV30,CAWAGTSYGYTF,TGTGCCTGGGCGGGAACATCTTATGGCTACACCTTC
TRBJ2-3,-,-,TRBV27,CASSLNFGTDTQYF,TGTGCCAGCAGCCTCAACTTTGGCACAGATACGCAGTATTTT
TRBJ2-5,-,-,TRBV5-1,CASSHMDSQETQYF,TGCGCCAGCAGCCATATGGACAGCCAAGAGACCCAGTACTTC
TRBJ1-6,-,TRBD1,TRBV9,CASSVVDRASYNSPLHF,TGTGCCAGCAGCGTAGTTGACAGGGCGTCCTATAATTCACCCCTCCACTTT
TRBJ2-3,once,TRBD2,TRBV5-8,CASRLRLAGVEDTQYF,TGTGCCAGCAGACTGAGACTAGCGGGAGTGGAAGATACGCAGTATTTT
TRBJ2-1,once,-,TRBV30,CAWRGVSSYNEQFF,TGTGCCTGGAGGGGGGTTAGCTCCTACAATGAGCAGTTCTTC
TRBJ1-1,-,TRBD1,TRBV2,CASKQGAGTEAFF,TGTGCCAGCAAACAGGGGGCTGGTACTGAAGCTTTCTTT
TRBJ2-1,-,-,TRBV5-1,CASRTGYNEQFF,TGCGCCAGCAGGACGGGGTACAATGAGCAGTTCTTC
TRBJ1-3,-,-,TRBV2,CASSEEGGVSGNTIYF,TGTGCCAGCAGTGAAGAGGGTGGAGTATCTGGAAACACCATATATTTT
TRBJ2-3,-,-,TRBV6-1,CASSEMAYLSDTQYF,TGTGCCAGCAGTGAAATGGCCTATTTGTCAGATACGCAGTATTTT
TRBJ2-5,-,-,TRBV11-2,CASGGGGWYQETQYF,TGTGCCAGTGGAGGCGGGGGCTGGTACCAAGAGACCCAGTACTTC
TRBJ2-3,-,TRBD2,TRBV9,CASSVNSGVDTQYF,TGTGCCAGCAGCGTAAACAGCGGGGTAGATACGCAGTATTTT
TRBJ2-7,-,TRBD2,TRBV5-1,CASSYGTSGSLGHEQYF,TGCGCCAGCAGCTACGGGACTAGCGGGAGTCTCGGGCACGAGCAGTACTTC
TRBJ1-5,-,-,TRBV4-1,CASSQDSRGTQPQHF,TGCGCCAGCAGCCAAGATTCCCGGGGAACTCAGCCCCAGCATTTT